This T cell receptor beta chain comes out of a study of CD8 T cells in Susac syndrome. V was clipped by 7 bases and J by 6 bases; unmatched bases: 7. The germline V gene encodes CDR1 MNHEY and CDR2 SVGAGI. This CDR3 region has 14 residues. Random hexamers were used to reverse transcribe an amount of roughly 0.5 to 1 ug RNA. Amplification of TCR beta CDR3 across 54 Vbeta and 13 Jbeta was performed with immunoSEQ multiplex PCR. One entry per CDR3 protein, called by TCRdb with MiXCR from the immunoSEQ multiplex PCR reads. Of roughly 150,000 distinct CDR3 sequences listed, approximately 95% are singletons. Negative isolation was used for CD8+ and CD4+ T cells, and FACS enrichment was applied to TEMRA cells.

This TCR was recovered from a human donor with Susac syndrome. Material for sequencing was CD4+ T cells from PBMCs. The chain joins TRBV6-5 to TRBJ1-5, with 9 bases lining up with TRBD1. Written as DNA, the CDR3 is TGTGCCAGCATGCCGGGACAGGGTATTCAGCCCCAGCATTTT. Protein: CASMPGQGIQPQHF.